This TCR beta chain was sequenced in a study of blood T cell repertoires in COVID-19. Across the whole study: Whether acute or convalescent, the COVID-19 samples came from the United States, Italy and Spain. The analysed material was cDNA or gDNA that came from T cells, B-cell-depleted T cells, or PBMCs.

V was cut by 2 bases and J by 4 bases, with 8 bases left in between. The germline gives CDR1 MNHEY, CDR2 SMNVEV (reference sequence). CDR3 length: 13 residues. The authors' processing: Amplification of reference gene primers was used by the study to estimate nucleated cell counts. The method was immunoSEQ multiplex PCR; TCRdb's version includes in-frame clones alone and lacks a portion of them. V, J and clone size derive from that table, while D and trimming were established from the DNA sequence. The sample includes 200,000 to 300,000 clones, more than 75% of them seen just once. This clone occurred a few times.

The chain has TRBV27 and TRBJ1-1, with D possibly TRBD1 on 5 matching bases. Input material: peripheral blood. This TCR was recovered from a woman in her seventies with active or convalescent COVID-19. The CDR3 DNA is TGTGCCAGCAGTTTAAGGGGTGGCACTGAAGCTTTCTTT. Translation gives CASSLRGGTEAFF.